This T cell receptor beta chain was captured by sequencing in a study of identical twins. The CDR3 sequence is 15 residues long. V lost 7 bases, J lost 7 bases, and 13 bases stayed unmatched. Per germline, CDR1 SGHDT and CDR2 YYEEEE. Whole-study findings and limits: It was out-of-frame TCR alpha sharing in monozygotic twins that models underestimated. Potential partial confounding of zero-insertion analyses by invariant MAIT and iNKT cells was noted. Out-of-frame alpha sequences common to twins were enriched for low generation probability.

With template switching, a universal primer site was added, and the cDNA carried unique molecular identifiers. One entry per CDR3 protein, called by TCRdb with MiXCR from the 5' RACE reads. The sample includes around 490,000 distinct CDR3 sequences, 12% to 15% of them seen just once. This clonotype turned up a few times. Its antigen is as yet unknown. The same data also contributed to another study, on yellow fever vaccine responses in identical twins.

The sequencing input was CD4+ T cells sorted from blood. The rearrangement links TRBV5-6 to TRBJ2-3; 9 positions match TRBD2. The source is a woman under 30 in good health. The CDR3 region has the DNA TGTGCCAGCGCGACTTTCGCGGGGGGGCCTTATACGCAGTATTTT. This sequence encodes CASATFAGGPYTQYF.